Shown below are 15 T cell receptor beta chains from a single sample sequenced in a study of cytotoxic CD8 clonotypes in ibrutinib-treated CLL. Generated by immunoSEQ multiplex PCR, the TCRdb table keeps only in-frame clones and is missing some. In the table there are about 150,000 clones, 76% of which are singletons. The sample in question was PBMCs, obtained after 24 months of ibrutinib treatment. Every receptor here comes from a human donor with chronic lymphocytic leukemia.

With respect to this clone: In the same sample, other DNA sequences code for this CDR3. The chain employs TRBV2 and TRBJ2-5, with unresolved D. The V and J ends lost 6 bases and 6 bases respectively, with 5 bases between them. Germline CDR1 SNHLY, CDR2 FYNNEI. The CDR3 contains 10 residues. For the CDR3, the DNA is TGTGCCAGCAGGGTCCAGACCCAGTACTTC. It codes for CASRVQTQYF.

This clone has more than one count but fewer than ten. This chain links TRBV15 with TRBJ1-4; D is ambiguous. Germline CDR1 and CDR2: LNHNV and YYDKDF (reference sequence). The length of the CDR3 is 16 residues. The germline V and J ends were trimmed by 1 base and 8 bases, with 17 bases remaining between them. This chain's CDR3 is CATSRGPAGEWEKLFF. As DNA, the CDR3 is TGTGCCACCAGCAGAGGGCCCGCAGGAGAGTGGGAAAAACTGTTTTTT.

The CDR3 region has the DNA TGTGCCAGCAGTGAAGAAGGCCATCGTGGTCAGCAGTACAATGAGCAGTTCTTC. Translating gives CASSEEGHRGQQYNEQFF. The V and J genes are TRBV6-1 and TRBJ2-1; D unclear. Germline V gene data show CDR1 as MNHNS and CDR2 as SASEGT. V was pared by 1 base and J by 4 bases, with 20 bases between. There are 18 residues in the CDR3.

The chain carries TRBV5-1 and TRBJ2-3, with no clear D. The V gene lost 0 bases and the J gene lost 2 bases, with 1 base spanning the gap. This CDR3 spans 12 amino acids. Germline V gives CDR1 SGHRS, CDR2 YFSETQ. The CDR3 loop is CASSLVTDTQYF. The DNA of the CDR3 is TGCGCCAGCAGCTTGGTCACAGATACGCAGTATTTT.

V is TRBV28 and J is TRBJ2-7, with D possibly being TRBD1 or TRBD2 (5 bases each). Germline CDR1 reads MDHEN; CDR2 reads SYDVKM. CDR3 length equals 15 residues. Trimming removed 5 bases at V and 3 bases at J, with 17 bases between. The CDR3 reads CASSPIRGGNYEQYF. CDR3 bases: TGTGCCAGCAGTCCCATCCGGGGCGGAAACTACGAGCAGTACTTC.

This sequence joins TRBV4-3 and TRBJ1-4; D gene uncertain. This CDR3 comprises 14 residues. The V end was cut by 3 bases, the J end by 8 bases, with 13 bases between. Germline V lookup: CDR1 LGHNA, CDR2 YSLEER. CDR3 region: CASSQSPLEEKLFF. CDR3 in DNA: TGCGCCAGCAGCCAGAGTCCTCTGGAGGAAAAACTGTTTTTT.

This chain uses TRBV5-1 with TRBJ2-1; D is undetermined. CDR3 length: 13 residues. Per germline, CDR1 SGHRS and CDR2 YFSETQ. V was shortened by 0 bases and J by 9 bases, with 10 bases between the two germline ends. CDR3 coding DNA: TGCGCCAGCAGCTTGGAGGGATTGGGTGAGCAGTTCTTC. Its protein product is CASSLEGLGEQFF.

Here the CDR3 reads CASRPHGGHTIYF. The DNA for the CDR3 is TGTGCCAGCAGGCCACACGGGGGTCACACCATATATTTT. V and J are TRBV28 and TRBJ1-3; D may be TRBD1 (5 bases). This CDR3 is 13 amino acids long. CDR1 MDHEN and CDR2 SYDVKM come from the germline V gene. The germline V and J ends were trimmed by 6 bases and 8 bases, with 14 bases remaining between them. The whole variable domain, remainder taken from reference TRBV28 and TRBJ1-3, is DVKVTQSSRYLVKRTGEKVFLECVQDMDHENMFWYRQDPGLGLRLIYFSYDVKMKEKGDIPEGYSVSREKKERFSLILESASTNQTSMYLCASRPHGGHTIYFGEGSWLTVV.

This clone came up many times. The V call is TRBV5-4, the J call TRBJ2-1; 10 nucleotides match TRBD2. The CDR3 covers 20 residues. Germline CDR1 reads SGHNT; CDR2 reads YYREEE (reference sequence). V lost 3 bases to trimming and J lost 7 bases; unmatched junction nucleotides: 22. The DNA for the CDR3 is TGTGCCAGCAGCTCCGCCGGATCGCGTCTAGCGGGAGTGATAGGGAATGAGCAGTTCTTC. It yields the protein CASSSAGSRLAGVIGNEQFF.

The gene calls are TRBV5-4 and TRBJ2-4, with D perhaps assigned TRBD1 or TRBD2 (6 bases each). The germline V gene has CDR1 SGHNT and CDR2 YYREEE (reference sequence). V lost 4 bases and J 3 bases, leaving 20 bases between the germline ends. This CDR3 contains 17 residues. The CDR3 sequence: CASSAAGGPRGKNIQYF. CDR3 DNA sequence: TGTGCCAGCAGCGCCGCCGGGGGCCCGCGTGGCAAAAACATTCAGTACTTC.

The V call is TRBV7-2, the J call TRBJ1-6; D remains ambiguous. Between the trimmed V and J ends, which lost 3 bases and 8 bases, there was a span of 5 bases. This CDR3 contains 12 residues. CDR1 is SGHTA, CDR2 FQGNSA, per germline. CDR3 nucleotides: TGTGCCAGCAGCTTGGTTCATTCACCCCTCCACTTT. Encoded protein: CASSLVHSPLHF. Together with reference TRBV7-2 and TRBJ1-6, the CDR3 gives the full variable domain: GAGVSQSPSNKVTEKGKDVELRCDPISGHTALYWYRQSLGQGLEFLIYFQGNSAPDKSGLPSDRFSAERTGGSVSTLTIQRTQQEDSAVYLCASSLVHSPLHFGNGTRLTVT.

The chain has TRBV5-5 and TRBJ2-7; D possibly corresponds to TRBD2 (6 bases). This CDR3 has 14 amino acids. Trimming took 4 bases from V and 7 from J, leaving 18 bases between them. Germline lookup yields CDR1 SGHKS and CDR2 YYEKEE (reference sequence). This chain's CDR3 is CASSPWGVGLEQYF. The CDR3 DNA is TGTGCCAGCAGCCCGTGGGGGGTTGGGTTAGAGCAGTACTTC. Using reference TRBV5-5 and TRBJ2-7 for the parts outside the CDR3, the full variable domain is DAGVTQSPTHLIKTRGQQVTLRCSPISGHKSVSWYQQVLGQGPQFIFQYYEKEERGRGNFPDRFSARQFPNYSSELNVNALLLGDSALYLCASSPWGVGLEQYFGPGTRLTVT.

The CDR3 DNA reads TGTGCCAGCAGTTTGGTTGGGGTGGTCCAAGAGACCCAGTACTTC. Translating it yields CASSLVGVVQETQYF. V and J are TRBV28 and TRBJ2-5; no definite D call. The CDR3 covers 15 residues. V lost 3 bases to trimming and J lost 1 base, with 12 bases between them. CDR1 and CDR2 from the germline V gene are MDHEN and SYDVKM.

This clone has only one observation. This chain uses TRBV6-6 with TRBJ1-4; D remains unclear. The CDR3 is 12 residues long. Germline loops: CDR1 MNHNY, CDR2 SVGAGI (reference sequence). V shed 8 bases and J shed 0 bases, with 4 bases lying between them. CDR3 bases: TGTGCCAGCGGTGCAACTAATGAAAAACTGTTTTTT. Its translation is CASGATNEKLFF.

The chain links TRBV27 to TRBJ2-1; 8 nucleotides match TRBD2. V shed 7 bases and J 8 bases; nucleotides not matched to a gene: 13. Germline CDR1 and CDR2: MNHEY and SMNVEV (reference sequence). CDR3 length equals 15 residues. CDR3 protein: CASTTGTSDGDEQFF. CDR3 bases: TGTGCCAGCACCACCGGGACTAGTGACGGGGATGAGCAGTTCTTC.